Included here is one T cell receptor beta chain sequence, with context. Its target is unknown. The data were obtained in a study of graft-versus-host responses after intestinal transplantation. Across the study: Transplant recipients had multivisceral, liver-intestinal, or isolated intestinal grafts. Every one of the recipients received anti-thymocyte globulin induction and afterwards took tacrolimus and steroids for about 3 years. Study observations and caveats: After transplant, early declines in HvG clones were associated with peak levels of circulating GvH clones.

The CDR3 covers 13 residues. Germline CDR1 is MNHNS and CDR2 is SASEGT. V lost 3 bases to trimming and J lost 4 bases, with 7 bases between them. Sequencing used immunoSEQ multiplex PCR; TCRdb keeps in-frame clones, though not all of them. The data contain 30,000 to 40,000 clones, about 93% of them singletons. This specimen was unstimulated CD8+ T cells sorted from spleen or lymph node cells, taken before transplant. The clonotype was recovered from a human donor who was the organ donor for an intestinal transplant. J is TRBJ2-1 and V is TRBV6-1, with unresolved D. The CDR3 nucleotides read TGTGCCAGCAGTGAGTGGGGATACAATGAGCAGTTCTTC. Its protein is CASSEWGYNEQFF.